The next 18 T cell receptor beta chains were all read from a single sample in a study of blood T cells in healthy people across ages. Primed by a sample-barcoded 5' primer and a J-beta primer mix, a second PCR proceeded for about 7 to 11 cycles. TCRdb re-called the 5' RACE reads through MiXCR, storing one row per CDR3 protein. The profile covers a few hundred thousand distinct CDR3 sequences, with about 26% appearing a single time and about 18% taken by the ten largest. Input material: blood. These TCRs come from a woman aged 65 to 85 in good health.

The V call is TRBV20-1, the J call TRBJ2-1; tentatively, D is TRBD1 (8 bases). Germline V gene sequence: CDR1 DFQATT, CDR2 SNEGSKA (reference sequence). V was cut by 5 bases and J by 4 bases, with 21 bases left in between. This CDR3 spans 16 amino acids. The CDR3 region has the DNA TGCAGTGCTGACAGTTTACAGGGGGGGAAATACAATGAGCAGTTCTTC. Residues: CSADSLQGGKYNEQFF.

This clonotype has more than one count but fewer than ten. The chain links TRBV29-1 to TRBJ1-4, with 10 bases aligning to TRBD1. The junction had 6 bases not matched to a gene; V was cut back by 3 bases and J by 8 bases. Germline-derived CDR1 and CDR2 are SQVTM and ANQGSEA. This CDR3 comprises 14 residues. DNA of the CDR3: TGCAGCGTTGATTCCGGGACAGGGGACGAAAAACTGTTTTTT. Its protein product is CSVDSGTGDEKLFF.

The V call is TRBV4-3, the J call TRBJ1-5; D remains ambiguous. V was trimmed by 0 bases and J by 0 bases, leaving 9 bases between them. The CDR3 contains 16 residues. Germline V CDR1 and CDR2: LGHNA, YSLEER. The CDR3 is CASSQDPGDSNQPQHF. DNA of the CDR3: TGCGCCAGCAGCCAAGATCCCGGGGATAGCAATCAGCCCCAGCATTTT.

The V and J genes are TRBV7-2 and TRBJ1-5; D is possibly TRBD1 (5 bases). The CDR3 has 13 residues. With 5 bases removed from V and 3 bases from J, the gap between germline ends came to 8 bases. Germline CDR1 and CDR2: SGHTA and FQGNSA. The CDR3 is CASSIGTNQPQHF. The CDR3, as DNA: TGTGCCAGCAGCATCGGGACCAATCAGCCCCAGCATTTT.

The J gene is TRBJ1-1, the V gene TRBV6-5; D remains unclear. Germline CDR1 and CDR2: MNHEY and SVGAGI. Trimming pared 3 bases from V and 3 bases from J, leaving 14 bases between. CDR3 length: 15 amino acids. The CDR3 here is CASSYEGGPDTEAFF. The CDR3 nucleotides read TGTGCCAGCAGTTATGAAGGAGGCCCGGACACTGAAGCTTTCTTT.

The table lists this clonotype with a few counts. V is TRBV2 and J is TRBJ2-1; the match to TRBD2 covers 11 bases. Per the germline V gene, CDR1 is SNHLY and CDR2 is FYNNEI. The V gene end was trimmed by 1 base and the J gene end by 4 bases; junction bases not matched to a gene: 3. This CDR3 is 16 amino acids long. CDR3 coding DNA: TGTGCCAGCAGTGAAGACGCTAGCGGGGGGTACAATGAGCAGTTCTTC. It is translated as CASSEDASGGYNEQFF.

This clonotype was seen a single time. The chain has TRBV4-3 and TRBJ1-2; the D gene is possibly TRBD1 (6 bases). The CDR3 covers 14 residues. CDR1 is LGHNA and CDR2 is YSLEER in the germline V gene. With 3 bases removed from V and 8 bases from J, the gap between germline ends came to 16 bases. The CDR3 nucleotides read TGCGCCAGCAGCCAGAAGAACAGGGCGGGGGGCTACACCTTC. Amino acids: CASSQKNRAGGYTF.

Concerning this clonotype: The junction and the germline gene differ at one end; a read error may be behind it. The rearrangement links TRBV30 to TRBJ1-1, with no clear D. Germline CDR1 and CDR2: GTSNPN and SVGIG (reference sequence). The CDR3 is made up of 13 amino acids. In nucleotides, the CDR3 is TGCGCCTGGAGTAGACGGGGGAACACTGAAGCTTTCTTT. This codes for CAWSRRGNTEAFF.

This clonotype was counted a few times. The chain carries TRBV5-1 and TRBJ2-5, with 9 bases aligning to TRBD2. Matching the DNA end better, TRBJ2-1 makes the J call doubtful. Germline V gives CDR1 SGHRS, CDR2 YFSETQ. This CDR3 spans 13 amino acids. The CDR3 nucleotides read TGCGCCAGCAGCAGCGGGGGGCCGCCCTCCCAGTTCTTC. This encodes CASSSGGPPSQFF.

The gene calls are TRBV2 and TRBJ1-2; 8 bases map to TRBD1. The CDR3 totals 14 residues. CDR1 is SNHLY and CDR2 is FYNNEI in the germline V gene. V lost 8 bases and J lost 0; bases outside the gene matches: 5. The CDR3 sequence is CASRQGASNYGYTF. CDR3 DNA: TGTGCCAGCCGGCAGGGGGCCTCTAACTATGGCTACACCTTC.

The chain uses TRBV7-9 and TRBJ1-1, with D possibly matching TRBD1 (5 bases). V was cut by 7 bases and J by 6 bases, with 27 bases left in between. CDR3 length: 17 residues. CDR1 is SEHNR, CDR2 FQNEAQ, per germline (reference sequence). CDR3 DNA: TGTGCCAGCACCTCTTATTGGGGGGAGCTGAAGGGCGCTGAAGCTTTCTTT. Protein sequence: CASTSYWGELKGAEAFF.

CDR3 bases: TGTGCCAGCGTGACAGGGGAGGTCTCCTACGAGCAGTACTTC. It encodes CASVTGEVSYEQYF. The chain couples TRBV6-2 or TRBV6-3 to TRBJ2-7, with TRBD1 matching 8 bases. This CDR3 comprises 14 residues. With 8 bases clipped from V and 0 bases from J, the junction kept 6 bases outside the gene matches. Per germline, CDR1 MNHEY and CDR2 SVGEGT.

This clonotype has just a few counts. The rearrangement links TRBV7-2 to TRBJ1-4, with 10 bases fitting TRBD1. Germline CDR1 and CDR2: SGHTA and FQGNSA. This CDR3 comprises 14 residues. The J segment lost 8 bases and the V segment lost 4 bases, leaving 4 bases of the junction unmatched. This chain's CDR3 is CASSSGTGEEKLFF. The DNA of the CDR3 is TGTGCCAGCAGCTCCGGGACAGGGGAGGAAAAACTGTTTTTT.

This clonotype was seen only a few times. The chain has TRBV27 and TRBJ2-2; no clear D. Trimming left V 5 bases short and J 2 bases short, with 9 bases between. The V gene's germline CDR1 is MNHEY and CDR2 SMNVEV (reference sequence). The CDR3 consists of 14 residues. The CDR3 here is CASSHGRNTGELFF. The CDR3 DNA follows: TGTGCCAGCAGTCACGGTCGTAACACCGGGGAGCTGTTTTTT.

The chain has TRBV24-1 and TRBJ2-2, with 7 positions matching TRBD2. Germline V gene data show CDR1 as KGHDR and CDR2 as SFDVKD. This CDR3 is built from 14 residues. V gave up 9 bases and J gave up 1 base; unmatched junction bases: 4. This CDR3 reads CATSLALNTGELFF. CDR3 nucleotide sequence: TGTGCCACCTCACTAGCGTTGAACACCGGGGAGCTGTTTTTT.

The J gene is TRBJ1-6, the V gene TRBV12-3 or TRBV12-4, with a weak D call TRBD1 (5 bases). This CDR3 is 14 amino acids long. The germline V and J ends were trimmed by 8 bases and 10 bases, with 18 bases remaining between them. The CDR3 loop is CASSARGTSSPLHF. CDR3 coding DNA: TGTGCCAGCTCAGCTCGGGGGACTAGCTCACCCCTCCACTTT.

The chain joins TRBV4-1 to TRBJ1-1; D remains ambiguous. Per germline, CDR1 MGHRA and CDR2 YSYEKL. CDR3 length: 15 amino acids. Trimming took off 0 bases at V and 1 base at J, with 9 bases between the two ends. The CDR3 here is CASSQDRTANTEAFF. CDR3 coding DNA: TGCGCCAGCAGCCAAGATAGGACGGCGAACACTGAAGCTTTCTTT.

This CDR3 is CASGGWNSPLHF. In DNA, the CDR3 is TGTGCCAGCGGGGGTTGGAATTCACCCCTCCACTTT. The chain combines TRBV6-5 with TRBJ1-6; D possibly corresponds to TRBD1 (5 bases). V lost 8 bases to trimming and J lost 7 bases, with 9 bases between them. Germline V gene data show CDR1 as MNHEY and CDR2 as SVGAGI. This CDR3 region has 12 residues.